This is a list of T cell receptor beta chains from one sample in a study of CD8 T cells in Susac syndrome. Each CDR3 protein gets one entry after TCRdb re-called the immunoSEQ multiplex PCR reads with MiXCR. The sample has under 150,000 distinct CDR3 sequences, 94% seen once. Sample: CD8+ T cells from PBMCs. The receptor set was obtained from a human donor in good health. The CDR3 runs from the conserved cysteine through the conserved F or W. The D gene is left open where the match is weak. Clone size is given for some rows only: seen once, a few or many times, or a class if the clone is expanded.

abundance,d_gene,j_gene,v_gene,CDR3aa,CDR3nt
-,-,TRBJ1-1,TRBV9,CASSPTPEAFF,TGTGCCAGCAGCCCGACGCCAGAAGCTTTCTTT
-,-,TRBJ2-7,TRBV3-1,CASSQDLASEQYF,TGTGCCAGCAGCCAAGATTTGGCGTCCGAGCAGTACTTC
-,TRBD2,TRBJ2-3,TRBV15,CATVAGGGTDTQYF,TGTGCCACCGTGGCGGGAGGTGGGACAGATACGCAGTATTTT
-,-,TRBJ2-1,TRBV9,CASSAPLSDEQFF,TGTGCCAGCAGCGCCCCCCTTAGCGACGAGCAGTTCTTC
-,-,TRBJ2-5,TRBV27,CASRSSGETQYF,TGTGCCAGCAGATCTTCAGGAGAGACCCAGTACTTC
-,TRBD2,TRBJ2-1,TRBV27,CASSLSSSGYNEQFF,TGTGCCAGCAGTTTGTCTTCTAGCGGATACAATGAGCAGTTCTTC
-,-,TRBJ1-2,TRBV19,CASSDYGYTF,TGTGCCAGCTCGGACTATGGCTACACCTTC
-,-,TRBJ2-7,TRBV9,CASSVGAWGSYEQYF,TGTGCCAGCAGCGTAGGGGCCTGGGGGTCCTACGAGCAGTACTTC
-,-,TRBJ2-5,TRBV6-5,CASSYSEETQYF,TGTGCCAGCAGTTACTCAGAGGAGACCCAGTACTTC
-,TRBD1,TRBJ1-2,TRBV5-1,CASSLDRDRRYGYTF,TGCGCCAGCAGCCTCGACAGGGACAGACGCTATGGCTACACCTTC
once,TRBD1,TRBJ1-1,TRBV6-4,CASSEYPGQTEAFF,TGTGCCAGCAGTGAGTATCCGGGACAGACTGAAGCTTTCTTT
-,TRBD2,TRBJ2-5,TRBV9,CASGISSGREETQYF,TGTGCCAGCGGTATTTCGAGCGGGAGGGAAGAGACCCAGTACTTC
-,-,TRBJ1-5,TRBV6-2/TRBV6-3,CASSYLHSNQPQHF,TGTGCCAGCAGTTACTTGCATAGCAATCAGCCCCAGCATTTT
-,-,TRBJ1-2,TRBV20-1,CSASPGDGTNYGYTF,TGCAGTGCTAGCCCGGGGGACGGAACTAACTATGGCTACACCTTC
-,TRBD1,TRBJ1-2,TRBV2,CATRQGVGYTF,TGTGCCACCAGACAGGGAGTGGGCTACACCTTC
-,-,TRBJ2-7,TRBV9,CASSAVAYEQYF,TGTGCCAGCAGCGCAGTTGCGTACGAGCAGTACTTC
once,-,TRBJ2-7,TRBV4-2,CASSSKGAYEQYF,TGTGCCAGCAGCTCTAAAGGGGCCTACGAGCAGTACTTC
-,-,TRBJ2-3,TRBV20-1,CSATSGEHTDTQYF,TGCAGTGCGACCTCCGGGGAGCACACAGATACGCAGTATTTT
-,-,TRBJ2-1,TRBV20-1,CSASSSYNEQFF,TGCAGTGCTAGTTCCTCCTACAATGAGCAGTTCTTC
-,-,TRBJ2-7,TRBV20-1,CSARAGHERSIAYEQYF,TGCAGTGCTAGAGCTGGTCACGAGCGGTCGATTGCTTACGAGCAGTACTTC
-,-,TRBJ2-1,TRBV18,CASSLGLEQFF,TGTGCCAGCTCGCTGGGTCTCGAGCAGTTCTTC
-,TRBD2,TRBJ2-3,TRBV7-6,CASSSAAGGLQDTQYF,TGTGCCAGCAGCAGCGCAGCGGGAGGGCTGCAAGATACGCAGTATTTT
once,-,TRBJ2-5,TRBV20-1,CSEGGRREDPQTQYF,TGCAGTGAGGGGGGCCGACGGGAGGACCCACAGACCCAGTACTTC
once,-,TRBJ2-2,TRBV28,CATQGIFAGELFF,TGTGCCACCCAGGGGATTTTCGCCGGGGAGCTGTTTTTT
-,-,TRBJ2-7,TRBV28,CASSLFAGAYEQYF,TGTGCCAGCAGTTTATTTGCAGGGGCCTACGAGCAGTACTTC
-,-,TRBJ2-7,TRBV6-5,CASSYQRYGSEQYF,TGTGCCAGCAGTTACCAGCGATACGGCTCCGAGCAGTACTTC
-,-,TRBJ2-7,TRBV20-1,CSARAVSSYEQYF,TGCAGTGCTAGAGCGGTTAGCTCCTACGAGCAGTACTTC
-,-,TRBJ2-7,TRBV6-1,CASRVLGGTSYEQYF,TGTGCCAGCAGAGTATTAGGCGGGACATCCTACGAGCAGTACTTC
-,TRBD2,TRBJ2-3,TRBV20-1,CSARTSGDTQYF,TGCAGTGCTAGGACTAGCGGGGATACGCAGTATTTT
-,-,TRBJ2-3,TRBV5-6,CASSLDPAASDTQYF,TGTGCCAGCAGCTTGGACCCCGCAGCCTCAGATACGCAGTATTTT
-,TRBD2,TRBJ2-7,TRBV30,CAWSAGGYEQYF,TGTGCCTGGAGTGCCGGGGGGTACGAGCAGTACTTC
-,-,TRBJ1-1,TRBV4-2,CASSQALGSTEAFF,TGTGCCAGCAGCCAAGCCCTGGGTTCCACTGAAGCTTTCTTT
-,-,TRBJ2-7,TRBV29-1,CSVEARPYEQYF,TGCAGCGTTGAGGCTAGGCCCTACGAGCAGTACTTC
once,-,TRBJ1-1,TRBV27,CASSLRGTEAFF,TGTGCCAGCAGCCTCAGGGGTACTGAAGCTTTCTTT
once,TRBD1,TRBJ2-7,TRBV28,CASSPWTGMADEQYF,TGTGCCAGCAGTCCCTGGACAGGGATGGCGGACGAGCAGTACTTC
-,TRBD2,TRBJ2-7,TRBV9,CASSPGLAGVYEQYF,TGTGCCAGCAGCCCTGGACTAGCGGGAGTCTACGAGCAGTACTTC
-,TRBD2,TRBJ2-7,TRBV20-1,CSAREGLAGGSEQYF,TGCAGTGCTAGAGAAGGACTAGCGGGAGGGAGCGAGCAGTACTTC
-,-,TRBJ2-1,TRBV6-2/TRBV6-3,CASSYELASDEQFF,TGTGCCAGCAGTTACGAGCTGGCGTCGGATGAGCAGTTCTTC
-,TRBD1,TRBJ2-3,TRBV20-1,CSARGSTDTQYF,TGCAGTGCCAGGGGGTCCACGGATACGCAGTATTTT
-,-,TRBJ2-7,TRBV20-1,CSARARVGEQYF,TGCAGTGCTAGAGCCAGGGTGGGGGAGCAGTACTTC
-,-,TRBJ2-7,TRBV27,CASSLLGESLHEQYF,TGTGCCAGCAGTTTACTAGGGGAGTCCCTCCACGAGCAGTACTTC
once,-,TRBJ1-5,TRBV12-3/TRBV12-4,CASLRGNQPQHF,TGTGCCAGCCTCAGGGGCAATCAGCCCCAGCATTTT
-,TRBD1,TRBJ2-7,TRBV9,CASSAAGGAAYEQYF,TGTGCCAGCAGCGCCGCAGGGGGCGCCGCCTACGAGCAGTACTTC
-,TRBD1,TRBJ2-7,TRBV27,CASRGQGYEQYF,TGTGCCAGCAGGGGACAGGGTTACGAGCAGTACTTC
-,-,TRBJ1-2,TRBV29-1,CSVVDTAGGYTF,TGCAGCGTGGTGGACACCGCTGGTGGCTACACCTTC
-,TRBD1,TRBJ2-7,TRBV27,CASSSQGADEQYF,TGTGCCAGCAGTTCGCAGGGGGCGGACGAGCAGTACTTC
-,TRBD1,TRBJ2-1,TRBV18,CASSPVGRGNEQFF,TGTGCCAGCTCACCTGTGGGCAGGGGGAATGAGCAGTTCTTC
-,-,TRBJ1-1,TRBV5-1,CASSWGGVGTEAFF,TGCGCCAGCAGCTGGGGTGGGGTGGGGACTGAAGCTTTCTTT
-,TRBD2,TRBJ2-5,TRBV14,CASSGLADKETQYF,TGTGCCAGCAGCGGACTAGCGGACAAAGAGACCCAGTACTTC
-,-,TRBJ2-7,TRBV30,CAWSVQGYEQYF,TGTGCCTGGAGTGTACAGGGCTACGAGCAGTACTTC
-,-,TRBJ1-1,TRBV14,CASSHTRVNTEAFF,TGTGCCAGCAGCCACACCAGGGTTAACACTGAAGCTTTCTTT
-,-,TRBJ2-7,TRBV5-1,CASSTEQYF,TGCGCCAGCAGCACCGAGCAGTACTTC
-,TRBD2,TRBJ2-2,TRBV29-1,CSVEDRDSGRDNTGELFF,TGCAGCGTTGAAGATAGGGATAGCGGGAGGGATAACACCGGGGAGCTGTTTTTT
-,TRBD2,TRBJ2-7,TRBV5-1,CASSESGTSDYEQYF,TGCGCCAGCAGCGAGTCCGGGACTAGCGACTACGAGCAGTACTTC
-,-,TRBJ1-1,TRBV29-1,CSALSTASKGTEAFF,TGCAGCGCCCTATCGACAGCTTCCAAGGGAACTGAAGCTTTCTTT
-,-,TRBJ1-2,TRBV27,CASSFSIDGGSHGYTF,TGTGCCAGCAGTTTTTCAATAGACGGGGGCTCTCATGGCTACACCTTC
-,TRBD1,TRBJ1-2,TRBV5-4,CASSLGQGDGYTF,TGTGCCAGCAGCTTGGGACAGGGGGATGGCTACACCTTC
-,-,TRBJ2-6,TRBV25-1,CASSEDIASSGANVLTF,TGTGCCAGCAGTGAGGACATAGCTAGCTCTGGGGCCAACGTCCTGACTTTC